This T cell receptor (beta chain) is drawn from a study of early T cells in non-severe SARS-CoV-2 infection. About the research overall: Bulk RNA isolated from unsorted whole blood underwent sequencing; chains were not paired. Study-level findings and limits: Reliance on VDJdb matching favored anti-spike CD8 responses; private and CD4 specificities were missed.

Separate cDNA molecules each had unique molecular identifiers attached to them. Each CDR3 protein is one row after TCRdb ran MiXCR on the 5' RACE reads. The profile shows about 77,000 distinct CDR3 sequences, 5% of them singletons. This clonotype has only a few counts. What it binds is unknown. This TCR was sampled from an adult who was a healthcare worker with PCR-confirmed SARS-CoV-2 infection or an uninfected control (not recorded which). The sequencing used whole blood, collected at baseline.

CDR3 sequence reads: CASSRDRLNEKLFF. The CDR3 DNA follows: TGTGCCAGCAGCCGGGACAGGCTTAATGAAAAACTGTTTTTT. The chain employs TRBV6-5 and TRBJ1-4; 8 nucleotides agree with TRBD1. V shed 6 bases and J 4 bases; nucleotides not matched to a gene: 4. Germline V gene data show CDR1 as MNHEY and CDR2 as SVGAGI. The CDR3 sequence is 14 residues long.